This is a list of T cell receptor beta chains from one sample in a study of blood T cell repertoires in COVID-19. TCRdb's table, derived via immunoSEQ multiplex PCR, lists solely in-frame clones and lacks some. Counted here are approximately 260,000 clones, approximately 80% occurring once; the ten biggest clones make up over 7.5%. The sample comprised peripheral blood. These receptors were taken from a woman of 80 years or more with acute or convalescent COVID-19. The CDR3 runs from the conserved cysteine through the conserved F or W. The order of the fields is CDR3 DNA, CDR3 protein, V gene, D gene, clone size, CDR3 length, J gene. D genes are given only for firm matches. The size of a clone is reported for some rows only, either as once, few or many, or as a class for expanded clones.

TGTGCCAGCACCGCCGGGGGAGGTCCGATACTTTTTTACGAGCAGTACTTC | CASTAGGGPILFYEQYF | TRBV6-4 | - | - | 17 | TRBJ2-7
TGTGCCAGCAGCCTCCAGGGTGATGAGCAGTTCTTC | CASSLQGDEQFF | TRBV7-6 | - | - | 12 | TRBJ2-1
TGTGCCAGCAGGGCCCTGGACAGGAACTATGGCTACACCTTC | CASRALDRNYGYTF | TRBV28 | TRBD1 | - | 14 | TRBJ1-2
TGTGCCAGCAGTGGCCCGGGACAGAGCTATGGCTACACCTTC | CASSGPGQSYGYTF | TRBV2 | TRBD1 | - | 14 | TRBJ1-2
TGTGCCACCAGTGACGCGGGACGGATTAACACCGGGGAGCTGTTTTTT | CATSDAGRINTGELFF | TRBV24-1 | - | - | 16 | TRBJ2-2
TGTGCCAGCAGACCAACCGGGACAGGGATGAATGAGCAGTTCTTC | CASRPTGTGMNEQFF | TRBV28 | TRBD1 | - | 15 | TRBJ2-1
TGTGCCAGCAGCTTGGGGGACAGGGGGCGCTTACCCCTCCACTTT | CASSLGDRGRLPLHF | TRBV28 | TRBD1 | - | 15 | TRBJ1-6
TGCGCCAGCAGCTTGTCGGGTTCACAAGAGACCCAGTACTTC | CASSLSGSQETQYF | TRBV5-1 | - | - | 14 | TRBJ2-5
TGTGCCACCAGTGATATGACAGGCCAGAGCTCCTACAATGAGCAGTTCTTC | CATSDMTGQSSYNEQFF | TRBV24-1 | - | once | 17 | TRBJ2-1
TGCGCCAGCAGCCAAGAAGACGGGACAAACTATGGCTACACCTTC | CASSQEDGTNYGYTF | TRBV4-1 | - | - | 15 | TRBJ1-2
TGCGCCAGCAGCTCCTCAGACAAGGGGTCCTACAATGAGCAGTTCTTC | CASSSSDKGSYNEQFF | TRBV5-1 | - | - | 16 | TRBJ2-1
TGTGCCAGCAGTGAAGCGCCGGACAGGAGGAGGAATTCACCCCTCCACTTT | CASSEAPDRRRNSPLHF | TRBV2 | TRBD1 | - | 17 | TRBJ1-6
TGCGCCAGCAGTGTTTATCGAGGCAATGAGCAGTTCTTC | CASSVYRGNEQFF | TRBV10-1 | - | once | 13 | TRBJ2-1
TGTGCCAGCAGGCGAGGGGGGAGGGTGAGGGGCCAAGAGACCCAGTACTTC | CASRRGGRVRGQETQYF | TRBV2 | - | - | 17 | TRBJ2-5
TGTGCCAGCAGTCGGACAGAACGACAGCCCCAGCATTTT | CASSRTERQPQHF | TRBV2 | - | - | 13 | TRBJ1-5
TGTGCCAGCAGTGAACTAGGACAGGGGGCGGGGGAGACCCAGTACTTC | CASSELGQGAGETQYF | TRBV2 | TRBD1 | - | 16 | TRBJ2-5
TGTGCCACCAGAGCTCCAGGTTCGGTCATGAATGAGCAGTTCTTC | CATRAPGSVMNEQFF | TRBV19 | - | - | 15 | TRBJ2-1
TGTGCCAGCAGCTTAGCTGGGACTAGCGGGGCGTACGAGCAGTACTTC | CASSLAGTSGAYEQYF | TRBV7-9 | TRBD2 | - | 16 | TRBJ2-7
TGTGCCAGCAGCCATATGACAAGCTCTGGAAACACCATATATTTT | CASSHMTSSGNTIYF | TRBV14 | - | - | 15 | TRBJ1-3
TGTGCCAGCAGCCAACAGTATAGCAATCAGCCCCAGCATTTT | CASSQQYSNQPQHF | TRBV3-1/TRBV3-2 | - | - | 14 | TRBJ1-5
TGTGCCAGCAGTCGGACTAGCGGTCTCCAAGAGACCCAGTACTTC | CASSRTSGLQETQYF | TRBV4-2 | TRBD2 | - | 15 | TRBJ2-5
TGTGCCAGCAGTCCTGGGGCTAGCGGGGGAAGAGAGACCCAGTACTTC | CASSPGASGGRETQYF | TRBV6-4 | TRBD2 | - | 16 | TRBJ2-5
TGTGCCAGCTTTACAGGGGGTAATTCACCCCTCCACTTT | CASFTGGNSPLHF | TRBV18 | TRBD1 | - | 13 | TRBJ1-6
TGTGCCAGCAGTTCCATTGCAGGGGTAGGAACTGAAGCTTTCTTT | CASSSIAGVGTEAFF | TRBV6-5 | - | - | 15 | TRBJ1-1
TGCAGGGGGGACAACCAAGAGACCCAGTACTTC | CRGDNQETQYF | TRBV29-1 | - | - | 11 | TRBJ2-5
TGCGCCAGCAGCCTTAGCGGGGGGGCCGGGAAGCAGTACTTC | CASSLSGGAGKQYF | TRBV5-1 | TRBD2 | many | 14 | TRBJ2-7
TGCAGCGTTCTTAAGACCCAGGGGGGACTGAACACTGAAGCTTTCTTT | CSVLKTQGGLNTEAFF | TRBV29-1 | TRBD1 | once | 16 | TRBJ1-1
TGTGCCAGCAGTCGAGGACAGGGAGGCTATGGCTACACCTTC | CASSRGQGGYGYTF | TRBV6-5 | TRBD1 | - | 14 | TRBJ1-2
TGTGCCAGCAGTTTAAGGGGTGGGACTGAAGCTTTCTTT | CASSLRGGTEAFF | TRBV12-3/TRBV12-4 | - | once | 13 | TRBJ1-1
TGTGCCAGCAGCTGGACAGAGCTCGGCAATGAGCAGTTCTTC | CASSWTELGNEQFF | TRBV11-2 | - | once | 14 | TRBJ2-1
TGTGCCAGCAGTGAAGCGGAGAGCACAGATACGCAGTATTTT | CASSEAESTDTQYF | TRBV6-1 | - | - | 14 | TRBJ2-3
TGTGCCAGCAGCCCGCAACTCAACAATGAGCAGTTCTTC | CASSPQLNNEQFF | TRBV3-1/TRBV3-2 | - | - | 13 | TRBJ2-1
TGTGCCAGCAGCCTACTAGCGGGGGGCTCTAGCACAGATACGCAGTATTTT | CASSLLAGGSSTDTQYF | TRBV11-2 | TRBD2 | - | 17 | TRBJ2-3
TGTGCCAGCAGTCACTCGGGGATCGCTGGAAACACCATATATTTT | CASSHSGIAGNTIYF | TRBV3-1/TRBV3-2 | - | - | 15 | TRBJ1-3
TGTGCCACCAGCAGAAATCAGGGAAATAATTCACCCCTCCACTTT | CATSRNQGNNSPLHF | TRBV15 | - | - | 15 | TRBJ1-6
TGTGCCAGCAGCGAGACAGGAAACTATGGCTACACCTTC | CASSETGNYGYTF | TRBV27 | - | - | 13 | TRBJ1-2
TGCGCCAGCAGCACCCTAGCGGGGGGCAACACCGGGGAGCTGTTTTTT | CASSTLAGGNTGELFF | TRBV5-1 | TRBD2 | once | 16 | TRBJ2-2
TGTGCCACCGGACAGGGGGCGGGGTATCAGCCCCAGCATTTT | CATGQGAGYQPQHF | TRBV27 | TRBD1 | - | 14 | TRBJ1-5